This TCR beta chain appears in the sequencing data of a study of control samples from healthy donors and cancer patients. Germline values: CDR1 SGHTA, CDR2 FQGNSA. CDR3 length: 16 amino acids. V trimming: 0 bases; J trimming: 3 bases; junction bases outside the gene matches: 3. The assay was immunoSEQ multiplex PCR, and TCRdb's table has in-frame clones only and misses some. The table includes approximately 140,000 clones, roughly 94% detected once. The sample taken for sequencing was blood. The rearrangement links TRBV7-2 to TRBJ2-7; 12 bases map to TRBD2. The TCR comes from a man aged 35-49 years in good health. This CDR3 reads CASSLASSGGVYEQYF. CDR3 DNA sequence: TGTGCCAGCAGCTTAGCATCTAGCGGGGGGGTCTACGAGCAGTACTTC.